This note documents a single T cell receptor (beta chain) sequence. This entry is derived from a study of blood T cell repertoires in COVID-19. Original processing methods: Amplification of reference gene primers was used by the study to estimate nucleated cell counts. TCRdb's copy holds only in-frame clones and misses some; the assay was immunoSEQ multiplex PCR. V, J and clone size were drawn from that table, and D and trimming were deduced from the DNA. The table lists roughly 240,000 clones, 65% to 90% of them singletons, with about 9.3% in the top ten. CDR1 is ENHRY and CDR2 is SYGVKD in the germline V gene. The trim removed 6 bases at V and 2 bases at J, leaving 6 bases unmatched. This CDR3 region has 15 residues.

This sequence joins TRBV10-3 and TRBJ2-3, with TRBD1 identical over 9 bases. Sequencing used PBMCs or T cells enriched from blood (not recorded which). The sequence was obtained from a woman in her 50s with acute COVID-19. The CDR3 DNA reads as TGTGCCATCAGAGTTACAGGGGGCAACACAGATACGCAGTATTTT. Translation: CAIRVTGGNTDTQYF.